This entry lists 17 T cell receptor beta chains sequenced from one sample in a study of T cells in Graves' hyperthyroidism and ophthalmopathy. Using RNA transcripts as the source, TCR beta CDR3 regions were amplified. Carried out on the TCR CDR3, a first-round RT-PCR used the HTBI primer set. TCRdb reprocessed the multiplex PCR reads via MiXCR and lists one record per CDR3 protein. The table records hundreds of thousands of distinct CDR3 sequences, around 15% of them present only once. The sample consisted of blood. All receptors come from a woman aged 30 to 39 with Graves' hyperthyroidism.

The CDR3 loop is CASNEGMVAGANVLTF. CDR3 in DNA: TGTGCCAGTAACGAGGGGATGGTTGCTGGGGCCAACGTCCTGACTTTC. The chain couples TRBV19 to TRBJ2-6; D is tentatively TRBD1 or TRBD2 (5 bases each). CDR1 is LNHDA, CDR2 SQIVND, per germline (reference sequence). The CDR3 spans 16 residues. V was pared by 7 bases and J by 2 bases, with 15 bases between.

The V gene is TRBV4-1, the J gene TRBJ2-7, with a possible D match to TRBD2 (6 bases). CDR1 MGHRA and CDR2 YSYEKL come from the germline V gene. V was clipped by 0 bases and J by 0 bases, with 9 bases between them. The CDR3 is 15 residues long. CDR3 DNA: TGCGCCAGCAGCCAAGAGGAGGGAAGCTCCTACGAGCAGTACTTC. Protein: CASSQEEGSSYEQYF.

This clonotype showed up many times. CDR3 sequence (DNA): TGTGCCAGCACCCCAAATATAGGACACACAGATACGCAGTATTTT. Its translation: CASTPNIGHTDTQYF. The chain has TRBV28 and TRBJ2-3; D might be TRBD1 (5 bases). The V gene's germline CDR1 is MDHEN and CDR2 SYDVKM. Trimming took off 7 bases at V and 2 bases at J, with 16 bases between the two ends. The CDR3 contains 15 residues.

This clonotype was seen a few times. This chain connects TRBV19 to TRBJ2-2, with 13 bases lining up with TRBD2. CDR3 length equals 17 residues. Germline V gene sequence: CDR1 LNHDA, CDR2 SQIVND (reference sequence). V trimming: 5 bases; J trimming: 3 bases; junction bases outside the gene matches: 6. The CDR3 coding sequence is TGTGCCAGTAGTTCCTCCGGGACTAGCGGGGACACCGGGGAGCTGTTTTTT. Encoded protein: CASSSSGTSGDTGELFF.

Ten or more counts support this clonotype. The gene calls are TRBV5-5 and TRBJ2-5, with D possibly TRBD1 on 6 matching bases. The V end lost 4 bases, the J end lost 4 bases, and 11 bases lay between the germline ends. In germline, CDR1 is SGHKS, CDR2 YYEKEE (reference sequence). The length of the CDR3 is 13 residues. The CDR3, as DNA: TGTGCCAGCAGCATCGTAGGGGGAGAGACCCAGTACTTC. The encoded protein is CASSIVGGETQYF.

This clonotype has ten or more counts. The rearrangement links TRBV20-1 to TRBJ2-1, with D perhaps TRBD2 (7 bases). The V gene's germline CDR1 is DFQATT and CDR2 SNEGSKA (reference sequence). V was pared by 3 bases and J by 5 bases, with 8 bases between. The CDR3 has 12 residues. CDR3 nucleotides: TGCAGTGCTAGCGGGGGGCACAATGAGCAGTTCTTC. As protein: CSASGGHNEQFF.

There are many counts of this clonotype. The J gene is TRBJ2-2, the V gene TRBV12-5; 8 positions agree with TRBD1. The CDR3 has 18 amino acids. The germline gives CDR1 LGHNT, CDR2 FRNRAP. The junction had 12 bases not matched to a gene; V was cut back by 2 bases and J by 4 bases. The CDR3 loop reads CASGLYQKTGAFTGELFF. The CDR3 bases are TGTGCTAGTGGTTTGTACCAGAAGACAGGGGCCTTCACCGGGGAGCTGTTTTTT.

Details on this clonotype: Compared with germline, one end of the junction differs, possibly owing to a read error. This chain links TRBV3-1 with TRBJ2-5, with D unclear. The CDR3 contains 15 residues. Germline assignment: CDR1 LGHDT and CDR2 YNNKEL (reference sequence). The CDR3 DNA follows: TGTGCCAGCACCCAAGATTTCTCTTCCAGAGAGACCCAGTACTTC. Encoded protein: CASTQDFSSRETQYF.

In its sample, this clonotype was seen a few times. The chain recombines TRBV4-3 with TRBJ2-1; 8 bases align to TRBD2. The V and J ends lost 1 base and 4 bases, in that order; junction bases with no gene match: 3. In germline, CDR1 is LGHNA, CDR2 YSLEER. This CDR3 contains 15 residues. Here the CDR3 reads CASSQALADYNEQFF. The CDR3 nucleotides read TGCGCCAGCAGCCAAGCACTAGCGGATTACAATGAGCAGTTCTTC.

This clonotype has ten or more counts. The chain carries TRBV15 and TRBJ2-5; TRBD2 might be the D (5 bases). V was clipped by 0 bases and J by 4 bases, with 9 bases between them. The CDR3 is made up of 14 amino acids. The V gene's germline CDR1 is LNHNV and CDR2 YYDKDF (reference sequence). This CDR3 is CATSRDIGRETQYF. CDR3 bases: TGTGCCACCAGCAGAGATATTGGGAGAGAGACCCAGTACTTC.

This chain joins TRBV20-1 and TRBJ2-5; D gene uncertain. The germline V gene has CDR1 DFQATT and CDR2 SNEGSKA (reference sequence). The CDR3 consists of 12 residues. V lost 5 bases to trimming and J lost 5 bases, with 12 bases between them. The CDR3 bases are TGCAGTGCTCCCCGCTCGGACGAGACCCAGTACTTC. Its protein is CSAPRSDETQYF.

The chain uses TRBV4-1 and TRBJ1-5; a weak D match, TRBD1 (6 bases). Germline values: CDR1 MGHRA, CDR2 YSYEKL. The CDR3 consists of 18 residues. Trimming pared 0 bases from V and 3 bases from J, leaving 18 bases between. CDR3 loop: CASSQDPDIRGFNQPQHF. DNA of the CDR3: TGCGCCAGCAGCCAAGATCCAGACATCAGGGGTTTCAATCAGCCCCAGCATTTT.

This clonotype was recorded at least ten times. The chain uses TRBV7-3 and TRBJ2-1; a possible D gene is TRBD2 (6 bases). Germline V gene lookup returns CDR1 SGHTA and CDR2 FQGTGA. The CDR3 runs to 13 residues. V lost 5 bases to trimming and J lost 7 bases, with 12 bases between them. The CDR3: CASSAGTVNEQFF. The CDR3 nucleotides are TGTGCCAGCAGCGCCGGGACTGTTAATGAGCAGTTCTTC.

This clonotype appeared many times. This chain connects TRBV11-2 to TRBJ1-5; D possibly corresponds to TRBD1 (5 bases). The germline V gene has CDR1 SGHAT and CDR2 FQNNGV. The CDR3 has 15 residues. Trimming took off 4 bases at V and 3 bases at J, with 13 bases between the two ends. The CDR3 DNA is TGTGCCAGCAGCTACGACAGCCGTTACAATCAGCCCCAGCATTTT. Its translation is CASSYDSRYNQPQHF.

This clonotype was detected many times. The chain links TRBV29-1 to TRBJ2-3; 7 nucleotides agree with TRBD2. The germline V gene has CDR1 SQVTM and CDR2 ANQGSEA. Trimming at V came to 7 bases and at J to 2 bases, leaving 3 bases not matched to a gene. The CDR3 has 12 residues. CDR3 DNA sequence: TGCAGCGGCGGGACTAACACAGATACGCAGTATTTT. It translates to CSGGTNTDTQYF.

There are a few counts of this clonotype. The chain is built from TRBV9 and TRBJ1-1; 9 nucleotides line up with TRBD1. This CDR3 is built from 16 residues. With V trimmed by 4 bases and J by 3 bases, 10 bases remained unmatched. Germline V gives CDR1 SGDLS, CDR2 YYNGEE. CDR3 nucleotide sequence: TGTGCCAGCAGCCCACACGGACAGGGGTTGTACACTGAAGCTTTCTTT. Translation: CASSPHGQGLYTEAFF.

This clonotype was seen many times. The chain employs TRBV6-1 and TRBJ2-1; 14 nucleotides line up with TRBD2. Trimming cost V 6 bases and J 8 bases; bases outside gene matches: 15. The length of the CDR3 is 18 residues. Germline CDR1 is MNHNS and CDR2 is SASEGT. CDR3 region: CASRDIRLAGGVSDEQFF. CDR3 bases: TGTGCCAGCAGGGATATCAGACTAGCGGGAGGGGTGAGCGATGAGCAGTTCTTC.